At least ten counts were recorded for the clone carrying this T cell receptor beta chain. The V and J ends lost 10 bases and 11 bases respectively, with 9 bases between them. CDR1 is MNHEY and CDR2 is SMNVEV in the germline V gene (reference sequence). CDR3 length: 9 residues. Primers used for first-strand cDNA, a TRAV- and TRBV-specific set, covered both alpha and beta chains. Using a constant-region primer together with a V-primer adapter, TCRs were subjected to around 20 PCR cycles of amplification. TCRdb independently ran MiXCR on the reads; one entry per CDR3 protein. The sample contains tens of thousands of distinct CDR3 sequences, over 15% of which appear only once. This specimen belongs to a study of low-dose radiotherapy and immunotherapy resistance in tumors. Study summary: With fractions of 0.5 Gy given every 2 weeks, Cohort 1 accumulated a total of 6.5 Gy. Patients were treated with intravenous nivolumab at 240 mg every two weeks and were also dosed with ipilimumab at 1 mg/kg every six weeks. On a schedule of every two weeks, intravenous cyclophosphamide at a dose of 200 mg/m2 was delivered one day before each radiation and immunotherapy administration.

The time point was: before trial treatment. Donors received a regimen that comprised nivolumab, ipilimumab, aspirin, low-dose cyclophosphamide and low-dose radiotherapy. This chain uses TRBV27 with TRBJ1-5, with no clear D. This clonotype originated in a male donor with prostate cancer. This sample comprised PBMCs, obtained before treatment. The CDR3 sequence: CATTETQHF. DNA of the CDR3: TGTGCCACCACGGAGACCCAGCATTTT.